The 25 T cell receptor beta chains presented below share a single source sample, sequenced in a study of blood T cells in healthy people across ages. The use of a sample-barcoded 5' primer and a J-beta primer mix characterized a second PCR of roughly 7 to 11 cycles. In TCRdb, the 5' RACE reads were re-called with MiXCR into one record per CDR3 protein. The table records hundreds of thousands of distinct CDR3 sequences, about 43% of them present only once. The sample was blood. These receptors all stem from a man of 80 years or more in good health.

The chain has TRBV18 and TRBJ1-1; the D is unclear. The CDR3 spans 13 residues. Trimming shortened V by 2 bases and J by 3 bases, and 7 bases separated the two germline ends. Germline loops: CDR1 KGHSH, CDR2 LQKENI. The CDR3 is CASSPVSDTEAFF. CDR3 in DNA: TGTGCCAGCTCACCAGTGAGTGACACTGAAGCTTTCTTT.

V is TRBV6-2 or TRBV6-3 and J is TRBJ2-1; no firm D call. Matching the DNA end better, TRBJ2-7 makes the J call doubtful. CDR1 is MNHEY and CDR2 is SVGEGT in the germline V gene. This CDR3 contains 16 residues. Here the CDR3 reads CASSYRADLSYNEQYF. CDR3 DNA: TGTGCCAGCAGTTACCGGGCGGACCTCTCCTACAATGAGCAGTACTTC.

This clonotype was detected only a few times. The chain joins TRBV20-1 to TRBJ2-7, with 12 bases aligning to TRBD2. The CDR3 covers 14 residues. Germline CDR1 and CDR2: DFQATT and SNEGSKA (reference sequence). V trimming: 5 bases; J trimming: 7 bases; junction bases outside the gene matches: 9. CDR3 sequence reads: CSAPTSGRLREQYF. CDR3 coding DNA: TGCAGTGCTCCGACTAGCGGGAGACTACGGGAGCAGTACTTC.

The chain has TRBV7-9 and TRBJ2-5; D gene uncertain. CDR1 and CDR2 from the germline V gene are SEHNR and FQNEAQ (reference sequence). Trimming stripped 1 base from V and 2 bases from J, with 11 bases between. CDR3 length equals 15 residues. The CDR3 here is CASSLDGNSQETQYF. In nucleotides, the CDR3 is TGTGCCAGCAGCTTAGACGGCAACTCTCAAGAGACCCAGTACTTC.

V and J are TRBV20-1 and TRBJ1-1; D possibly corresponds to TRBD1 (6 bases). The CDR3 loop spans 14 amino acids. Germline V CDR1 and CDR2: DFQATT, SNEGSKA (reference sequence). Trimming took 6 bases from V and 1 from J, leaving 15 bases between them. The CDR3 DNA is TGCAGTGCGGGTAGGAGCAGGGGGAACACTGAAGCTTTCTTT. Translation: CSAGRSRGNTEAFF.

The V gene is TRBV5-1, the J gene TRBJ2-2; TRBD2 aligns across 9 bases. Germline CDR1 and CDR2: SGHRS and YFSETQ. The junction had 8 bases not matched to a gene; V was cut back by 5 bases and J by 3 bases. The CDR3 totals 16 residues. CDR3: CASRVAAGGYTGELFF. CDR3 sequence (DNA): TGCGCCAGCAGGGTCGCAGCGGGAGGTTACACCGGGGAGCTGTTTTTT.

This clonotype has more than one count but fewer than ten. The J gene is TRBJ2-1, the V gene TRBV28, with 10 bases aligning to TRBD2. V lost 5 bases to trimming and J lost 10 bases; unmatched junction nucleotides: 14. The CDR3 extends over 16 amino acids. Germline V lookup: CDR1 MDHEN, CDR2 SYDVKM. The CDR3 sequence is CASSPSGSSGSGEQFF. CDR3 bases: TGTGCCAGCAGTCCGTCCGGTTCTAGCGGGAGTGGCGAGCAGTTCTTC.

The chain has TRBV6-5 and TRBJ2-1; 12 bases are shared with TRBD2. V gave up 4 bases and J gave up 0 bases; unmatched junction bases: 7. The CDR3 sequence is 18 residues long. Germline CDR1 is MNHEY and CDR2 is SVGAGI. In nucleotides, the CDR3 is TGTGCCAGCAGTTGGAGGACTAGCGGGAAGAGCTCCTACAATGAGCAGTTCTTC. This translates into CASSWRTSGKSSYNEQFF.

V and J are TRBV7-2 and TRBJ2-1; 11 bases line up with TRBD2. The junction had 10 bases not matched to a gene; V was cut back by 2 bases and J by 4 bases. The CDR3 is made up of 18 amino acids. CDR1 SGHTA and CDR2 FQGNSA come from the germline V gene. CDR3 protein: CASSLRSGLAGLYNEQFF. The CDR3 nucleotides read TGTGCCAGCAGCTTAAGGTCTGGACTAGCGGGTTTATACAATGAGCAGTTCTTC.

The table lists this clonotype with a few counts. This chain joins TRBV7-2 and TRBJ2-5; D possibly uses TRBD1 or TRBD2 (5 bases each). The germline CDR1 and CDR2 sequences are SGHTA and FQGNSA. Trimming shortened V by 3 bases and J by 2 bases, and 13 bases separated the two germline ends. CDR3 size: 15 residues. CDR3 protein: CASSFSGAPQETQYF. The CDR3 DNA sequence: TGTGCCAGCAGCTTTTCCGGGGCCCCTCAAGAGACCCAGTACTTC.

The chain employs TRBV20-1 and TRBJ1-2; D uncertain. Germline lookup yields CDR1 DFQATT and CDR2 SNEGSKA (reference sequence). This CDR3 comprises 11 residues. The V gene lost 7 bases and the J gene lost 7 bases, with 13 bases spanning the gap. CDR3 region: CSVTSGRGYTF. In DNA form, the CDR3 reads TGCAGTGTTACCAGCGGTCGTGGCTACACCTTC.

The chain joins TRBV12-3 or TRBV12-4 to TRBJ1-2; D ambiguous. This CDR3 is 13 amino acids long. V gave up 6 bases and J gave up 8 bases, with 16 bases separating them. In DNA form, the CDR3 reads TGTGCCAGCAGCCCAAATGGGGTAAGGGGCTACACCTTC. Translating it yields CASSPNGVRGYTF.

The chain is built from TRBV9 and TRBJ1-4; weak D call: TRBD1 (6 bases). Trimming removed 0 bases at V and 7 bases at J, with 10 bases between. The CDR3 extends over 14 amino acids. Looked up from germline, CDR1 is SGDLS and CDR2 is YYNGEE. In DNA, the CDR3 is TGTGCCAGCAGCGTAGGTAGCAGGGGTGAAAAACTGTTTTTT. Translating gives CASSVGSRGEKLFF.

In this sample, this clonotype turned up a few times. V usage is TRBV10-1 and J usage is TRBJ1-2, with D unresolved. The length of the CDR3 is 13 residues. Per germline, CDR1 WNHNN and CDR2 SYGVQD (reference sequence). Trimming cost V 5 bases and J 8 bases, with 15 bases left between them. The CDR3 loop reads CASSRMRDGGYTF. The CDR3 nucleotides are TGCGCCAGCAGTAGAATGAGGGATGGCGGCTACACCTTC.

The chain recombines TRBV28 with TRBJ2-3; D not resolved. Trimming shortened V by 10 bases and J by 1 base, and 12 bases separated the two germline ends. CDR1 and CDR2 (germline): MDHEN, SYDVKM. CDR3 length equals 13 residues. In nucleotides, the CDR3 is TGTGCCACCCGGGTTGGCGGCACAGATACGCAGTATTTT. Protein sequence: CATRVGGTDTQYF.

The V call is TRBV27, the J call TRBJ2-2, with 8 bases lining up with TRBD2. The CDR3 runs to 16 residues. With 2 bases clipped from V and 5 bases from J, the junction kept 7 bases outside the gene matches. Germline CDR1 is MNHEY and CDR2 is SMNVEV (reference sequence). CDR3 in DNA: TGTGCCAGCAGTTTACGGTCTAGCGGGTATACCGGGGAGCTGTTTTTT. Its translation is CASSLRSSGYTGELFF.

This clonotype has only a few counts. This rearrangement joins TRBV7-2 to TRBJ1-5; 7 nucleotides line up with TRBD1. Germline CDR1 reads SGHTA; CDR2 reads FQGNSA. There are 16 residues in the CDR3. J gave up 4 bases and V 5 bases, and 11 bases lay outside the gene matches. CDR3 amino acids: CASSDYGTVLNQPQHF. The CDR3 DNA reads TGTGCCAGCAGCGATTACGGGACAGTTCTAAATCAGCCCCAGCATTTT.

The V gene is TRBV4-1, the J gene TRBJ2-5; tentative D call: TRBD2 (6 bases). CDR3 length equals 16 residues. Trimming removed 1 base from V and 11 bases from J, with 23 bases in between. CDR1 MGHRA and CDR2 YSYEKL come from the germline V gene. This CDR3 reads CASSQAYGGLYNEQYF. The CDR3 region has the DNA TGCGCCAGCAGCCAAGCGTACGGGGGTCTATACAATGAGCAGTACTTC.

The rearrangement links TRBV2 to TRBJ2-2, with TRBD2 identical over 14 bases. Per germline, CDR1 SNHLY and CDR2 FYNNEI. This CDR3 region has 16 residues. Trimming cost V 6 bases and J 12 bases; bases outside gene matches: 12. The CDR3 coding sequence is TGTGCCAGCAGACAAACCGGGACTAGCGGGAGCCGGCAGCTGTTTTTT. Translation gives CASRQTGTSGSRQLFF.

The V and J genes are TRBV6-6 and TRBJ1-5; TRBD1 matches 11 bases. V lost 6 bases, J lost 4 bases, and 5 bases stayed unmatched. This CDR3 is built from 15 residues. Germline assignment: CDR1 MNHNY and CDR2 SVGAGI (reference sequence). In DNA form, the CDR3 reads TGTGCCAGCAGAGGGGGGGACAGGGGGAATCAGCCCCAGCATTTT. Translation: CASRGGDRGNQPQHF.

The rearrangement joins TRBV3-1 to TRBJ1-5; D unclear. Trimming took off 6 bases at V and 7 bases at J, with 13 bases between the two ends. In germline, CDR1 is LGHDT, CDR2 YNNKEL (reference sequence). The CDR3 contains 13 residues. The CDR3 sequence: CASSQAESQPQHF. In DNA, the CDR3 is TGTGCCAGCAGTCAGGCCGAGAGCCAGCCCCAGCATTTT.

This clonotype has at least ten counts. This sequence joins TRBV29-1 and TRBJ1-2; D is ambiguous. Germline V gene data show CDR1 as SQVTM and CDR2 as ANQGSEA. The CDR3 contains 14 residues. The V end was cut by 0 bases, the J end by 4 bases, with 12 bases between. CDR3 loop: CSVEDKDWTYGYTF. CDR3 nucleotide sequence: TGCAGCGTTGAAGATAAGGATTGGACCTATGGCTACACCTTC.

On this clonotype itself: Given a much more abundant clone one base away, this may be a read error. This sequence joins TRBV2 and TRBJ2-7; perhaps TRBD1 as D (5 bases). V lost 3 bases, J lost 2 bases, and 11 bases lay in between. CDR1 SNHLY and CDR2 FYNNEI come from the germline V gene. The CDR3 covers 14 residues. The CDR3 bases are TGTGCCAGCAGTGAGACAGAGGCCACCTACGAGCAGTACTTC. It is translated as CASSETEATYEQYF.

The chain uses TRBV4-3 and TRBJ1-4; 7 bases agree with TRBD1. V lost 0 bases, J lost 7 bases, and 8 bases stayed unmatched. The germline CDR1 and CDR2 sequences are LGHNA and YSLEER. The CDR3 loop spans 16 amino acids. For the CDR3, the DNA is TGCGCCAGCAGCCAAGACGACAGGGTCCCTAGTGAAAAACTGTTTTTT. Translated: CASSQDDRVPSEKLFF.

The chain links TRBV24-1 to TRBJ2-1, with a tentative D call TRBD1 (5 bases). Looked up from germline, CDR1 is KGHDR and CDR2 is SFDVKD. The V gene lost 7 bases and the J gene lost 10 bases, with 13 bases spanning the gap. This CDR3 has 12 residues. CDR3 bases: TGTGCCACCAGGGACACAACCGGAGAGCAGTTCTTC. It encodes CATRDTTGEQFF.